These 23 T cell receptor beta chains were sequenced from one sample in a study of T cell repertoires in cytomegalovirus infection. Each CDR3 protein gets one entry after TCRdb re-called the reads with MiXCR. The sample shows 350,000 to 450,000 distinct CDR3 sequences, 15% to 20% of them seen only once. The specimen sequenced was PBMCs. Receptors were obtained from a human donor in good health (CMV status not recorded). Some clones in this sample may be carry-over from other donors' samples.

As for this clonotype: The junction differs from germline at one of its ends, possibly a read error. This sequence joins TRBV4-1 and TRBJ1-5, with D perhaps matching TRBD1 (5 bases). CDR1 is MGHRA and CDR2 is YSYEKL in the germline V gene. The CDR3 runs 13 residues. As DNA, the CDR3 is TGCGCCAGCAGCCAAGAGTCCGGGACGCCCAAGCATTTT. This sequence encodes CASSQESGTPKHF.

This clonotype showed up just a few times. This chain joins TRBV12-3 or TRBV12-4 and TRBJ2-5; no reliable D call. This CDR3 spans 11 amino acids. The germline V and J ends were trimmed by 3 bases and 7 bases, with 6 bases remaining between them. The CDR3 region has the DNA TGTGCCAGCAGTTTTTCTCTGACCCAGTACTTC. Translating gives CASSFSLTQYF.

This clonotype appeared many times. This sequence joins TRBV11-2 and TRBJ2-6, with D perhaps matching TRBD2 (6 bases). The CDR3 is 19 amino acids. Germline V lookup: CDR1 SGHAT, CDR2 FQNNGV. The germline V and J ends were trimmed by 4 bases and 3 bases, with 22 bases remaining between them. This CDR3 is CASSSPISTRLGGANVLTF. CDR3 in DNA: TGTGCCAGCAGCTCCCCCATATCGACTAGGTTAGGTGGGGCCAACGTCCTGACTTTC. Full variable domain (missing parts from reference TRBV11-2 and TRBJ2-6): EAGVAQSPRYKIIEKRQSVAFWCNPISGHATLYWYQQILGQGPKLLIQFQNNGVVDDSQLPKDRFSAERLKGVDSTLKIQPAKLEDSAVYLCASSSPISTRLGGANVLTFGAGSRLTVL.

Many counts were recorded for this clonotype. The CDR3 protein is CASSVWVPSTGELFF. The CDR3 bases are TGTGCCAGCAGCGTATGGGTCCCCAGCACCGGGGAGCTGTTTTTT. The chain is built from TRBV7-2 and TRBJ2-2, with D unresolved. The CDR3 is 15 residues long. CDR1 and CDR2 (germline): SGHTA, FQGNSA. Trimming pared 5 bases from V and 4 bases from J, leaving 14 bases between.

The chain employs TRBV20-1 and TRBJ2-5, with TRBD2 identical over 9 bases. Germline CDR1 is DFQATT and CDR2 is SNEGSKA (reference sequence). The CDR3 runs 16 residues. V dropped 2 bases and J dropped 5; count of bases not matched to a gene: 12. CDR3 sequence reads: CSARHPGTSKIETQYF. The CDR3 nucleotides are TGCAGTGCTAGACACCCGGGGACTAGCAAGATCGAGACCCAGTACTTC.

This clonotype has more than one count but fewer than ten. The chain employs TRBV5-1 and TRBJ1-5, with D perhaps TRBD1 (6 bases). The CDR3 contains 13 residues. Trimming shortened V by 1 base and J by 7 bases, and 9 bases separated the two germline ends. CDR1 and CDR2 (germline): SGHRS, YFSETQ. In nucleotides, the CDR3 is TGCGCCAGCAGCTTGAGGGGGGAGCAGCCCCAGCATTTT. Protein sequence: CASSLRGEQPQHF.

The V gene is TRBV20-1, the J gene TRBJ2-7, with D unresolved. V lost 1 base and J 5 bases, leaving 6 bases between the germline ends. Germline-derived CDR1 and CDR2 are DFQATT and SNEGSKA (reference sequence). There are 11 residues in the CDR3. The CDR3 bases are TGCAGTGCTAGAGTGATCCACGAGCAGTACTTC. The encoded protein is CSARVIHEQYF.

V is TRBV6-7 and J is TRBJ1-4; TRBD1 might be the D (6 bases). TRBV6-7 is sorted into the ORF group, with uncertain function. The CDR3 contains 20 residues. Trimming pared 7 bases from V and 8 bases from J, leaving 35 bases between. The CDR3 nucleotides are TGTGCCAGCATGAATGGGGGGGGCTGGTCGCCTCCTGTATGCGCGGAAAAACTGTTTTTT. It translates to CASMNGGGWSPPVCAEKLFF.

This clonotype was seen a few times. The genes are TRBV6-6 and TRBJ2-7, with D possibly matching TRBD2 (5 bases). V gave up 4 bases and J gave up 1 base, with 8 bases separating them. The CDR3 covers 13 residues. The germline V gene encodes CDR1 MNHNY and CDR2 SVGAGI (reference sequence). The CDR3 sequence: CASSSAGSYEQYF. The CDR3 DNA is TGTGCCAGCAGTTCGGCGGGTTCCTACGAGCAGTACTTC.

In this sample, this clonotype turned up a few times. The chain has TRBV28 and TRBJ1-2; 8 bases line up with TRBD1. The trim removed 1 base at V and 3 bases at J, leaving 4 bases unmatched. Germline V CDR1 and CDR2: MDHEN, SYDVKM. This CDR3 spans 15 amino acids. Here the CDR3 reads CASSLLGTGHYGYTF. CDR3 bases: TGTGCCAGCAGTTTATTGGGGACAGGTCACTATGGCTACACCTTC.

CDR3 nucleotides: TGTGCCAGCAGCTTGGGCGGAACTTCAGAGACCCAGTACTTC. It codes for CASSLGGTSETQYF. The gene calls are TRBV5-5 and TRBJ2-5; no reliable D call. Between the trimmed V and J ends, which lost 0 bases and 4 bases, there was a span of 10 bases. CDR3 length equals 14 residues. Germline CDR1 SGHKS, CDR2 YYEKEE (reference sequence).

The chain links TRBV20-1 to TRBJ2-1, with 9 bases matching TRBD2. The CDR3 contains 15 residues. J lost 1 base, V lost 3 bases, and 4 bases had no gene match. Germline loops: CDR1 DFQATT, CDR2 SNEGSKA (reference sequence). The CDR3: CSASGTSGSYNEQFF. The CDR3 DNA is TGCAGTGCTAGTGGAACTAGCGGGTCCTACAATGAGCAGTTCTTC.

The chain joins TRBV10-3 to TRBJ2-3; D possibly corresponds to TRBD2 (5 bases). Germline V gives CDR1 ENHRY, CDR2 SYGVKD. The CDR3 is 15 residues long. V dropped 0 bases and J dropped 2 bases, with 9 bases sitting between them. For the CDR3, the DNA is TGTGCCATCAGTGAGTCGGCGGGTTTCACAGATACGCAGTATTTT. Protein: CAISESAGFTDTQYF.

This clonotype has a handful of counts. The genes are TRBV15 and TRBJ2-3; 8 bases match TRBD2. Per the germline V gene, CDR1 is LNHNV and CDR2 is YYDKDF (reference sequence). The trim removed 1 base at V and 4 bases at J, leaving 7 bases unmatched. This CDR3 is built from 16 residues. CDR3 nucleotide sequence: TGTGCCACCAGCAGAGCCGGGGCGGGGGGCCCAGATACGCAGTATTTT. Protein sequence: CATSRAGAGGPDTQYF.

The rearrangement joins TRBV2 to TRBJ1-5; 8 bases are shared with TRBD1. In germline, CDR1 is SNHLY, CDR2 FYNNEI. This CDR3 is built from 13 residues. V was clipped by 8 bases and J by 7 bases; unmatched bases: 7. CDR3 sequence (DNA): TGTGCCAGCTCGGACAGGGAGGCGCAGCCCCAGCATTTT. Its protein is CASSDREAQPQHF.

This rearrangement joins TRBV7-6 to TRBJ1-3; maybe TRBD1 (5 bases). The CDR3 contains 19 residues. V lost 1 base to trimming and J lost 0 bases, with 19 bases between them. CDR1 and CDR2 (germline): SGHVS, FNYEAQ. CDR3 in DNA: TGTGCCAGCAGCTTAGATATGACAGCCCCAGCGGGCTCTGGAAACACCATATATTTT. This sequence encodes CASSLDMTAPAGSGNTIYF.

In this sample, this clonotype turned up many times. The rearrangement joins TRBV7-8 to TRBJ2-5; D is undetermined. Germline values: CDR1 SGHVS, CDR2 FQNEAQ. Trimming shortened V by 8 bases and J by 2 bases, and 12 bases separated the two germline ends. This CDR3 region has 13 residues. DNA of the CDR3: TGTGCCAGCCGCCGGGTCAGACAAGAGACCCAGTACTTC. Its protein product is CASRRVRQETQYF.

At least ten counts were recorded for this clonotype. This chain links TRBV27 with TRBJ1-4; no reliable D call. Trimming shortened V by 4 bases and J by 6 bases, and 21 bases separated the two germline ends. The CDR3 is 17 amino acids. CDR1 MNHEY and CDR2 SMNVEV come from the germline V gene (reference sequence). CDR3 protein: CASSSRTGSWRDEKLFF. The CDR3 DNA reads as TGTGCCAGCAGTTCCCGGACGGGAAGTTGGAGGGATGAAAAACTGTTTTTT.

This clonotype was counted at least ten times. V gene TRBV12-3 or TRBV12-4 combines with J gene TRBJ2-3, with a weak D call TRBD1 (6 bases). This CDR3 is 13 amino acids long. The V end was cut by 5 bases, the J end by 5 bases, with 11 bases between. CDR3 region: CASSRNRVDTQYF. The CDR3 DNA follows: TGTGCCAGCAGTCGGAACAGGGTAGATACGCAGTATTTT.

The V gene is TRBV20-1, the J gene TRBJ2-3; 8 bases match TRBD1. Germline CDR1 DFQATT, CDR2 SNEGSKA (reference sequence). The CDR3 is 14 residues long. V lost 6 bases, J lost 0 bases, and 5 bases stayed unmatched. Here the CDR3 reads CSAKDRVSTDTQYF. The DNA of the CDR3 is TGCAGTGCGAAGGACAGGGTTAGCACAGATACGCAGTATTTT.

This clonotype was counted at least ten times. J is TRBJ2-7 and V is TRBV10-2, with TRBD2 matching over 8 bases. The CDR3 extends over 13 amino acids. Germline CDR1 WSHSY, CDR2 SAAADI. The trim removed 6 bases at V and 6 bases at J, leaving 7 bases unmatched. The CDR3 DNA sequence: TGCGCCAGCAGGTCCGGGGGGGCCGTCGAGCAGTACTTC. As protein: CASRSGGAVEQYF.

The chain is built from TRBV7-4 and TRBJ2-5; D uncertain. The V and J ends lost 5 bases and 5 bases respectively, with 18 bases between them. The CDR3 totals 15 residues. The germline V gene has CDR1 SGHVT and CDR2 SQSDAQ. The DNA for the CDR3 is TGTGCCAGCAGCAAACCCTATACGGCAGTTGAGACCCAGTACTTC. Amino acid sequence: CASSKPYTAVETQYF.

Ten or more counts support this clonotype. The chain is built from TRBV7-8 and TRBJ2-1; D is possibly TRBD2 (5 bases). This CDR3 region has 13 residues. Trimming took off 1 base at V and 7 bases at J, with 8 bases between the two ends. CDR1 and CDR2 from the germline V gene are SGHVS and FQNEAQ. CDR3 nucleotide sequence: TGTGCCAGCAGCTTAGTACTAGAAAATGAGCAGTTCTTC. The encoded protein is CASSLVLENEQFF.